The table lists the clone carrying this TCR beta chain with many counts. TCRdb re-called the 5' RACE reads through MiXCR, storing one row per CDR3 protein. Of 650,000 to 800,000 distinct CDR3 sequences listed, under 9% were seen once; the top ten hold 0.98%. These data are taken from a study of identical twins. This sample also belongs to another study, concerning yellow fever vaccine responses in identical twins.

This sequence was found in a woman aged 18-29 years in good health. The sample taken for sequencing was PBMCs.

CDR3 amino acids: CASRSAGAGSYEQYF. The CDR3 DNA reads as TGCGCCAGCAGGTCAGCGGGAGCAGGCTCCTACGAGCAGTACTTC. The gene calls are TRBV5-1 and TRBJ2-7; 8 nucleotides align to TRBD2. From germline, CDR1 is SGHRS and CDR2 YFSETQ. The V gene end was trimmed by 5 bases and the J gene end by 0 bases; junction bases not matched to a gene: 7. This CDR3 comprises 15 residues.